One and the same sample provided the 16 T cell receptor beta chains below, sequenced in a study of response to subunit inactivated influenza vaccine. TCRdb analysed the RT-PCR reads with MiXCR anew, one entry per CDR3 protein. The sample has about 530,000 distinct CDR3 sequences, approximately 13% seen once. The sample in question was PBMCs from blood, obtained about 6 weeks after vaccination. These receptors were taken from a man aged 50-59 years who received an inactivated influenza vaccine.

This clonotype showed up many times. The J gene is TRBJ1-6, the V gene TRBV12-3 or TRBV12-4; D remains ambiguous. Trimming cost V 3 bases and J 7 bases, with 7 bases left between them. The CDR3 length is 13 residues. In nucleotides, the CDR3 is TGTGCCAGCAGTTTCTCACAGAATTCACCCCTCCACTTT. It is translated as CASSFSQNSPLHF.

At least ten counts were recorded for this clonotype. J is TRBJ2-5 and V is TRBV5-1; D is unresolved. CDR1 and CDR2 (germline): SGHRS, YFSETQ. V lost 3 bases and J 1 base, leaving 1 base between the germline ends. The CDR3 sequence is 11 residues long. The CDR3 sequence is CASSSQETQYF. For the CDR3, the DNA is TGCGCCAGCAGCTCCCAAGAGACCCAGTACTTC. Drawing the rest from reference TRBV5-1 and TRBJ2-5, the complete variable domain is KAGVTQTPRYLIKTRGQQVTLSCSPISGHRSVSWYQQTPGQGLQFLFEYFSETQRNKGNFPGRFSGRQFSNSRSEMNVSTLELGDSALYLCASSSQETQYFGPGTRLLVL.

The chain recombines TRBV15 with TRBJ2-3; TRBD1 matches at 8 bases. Germline V gives CDR1 LNHNV, CDR2 YYDKDF (reference sequence). Trimming cost V 6 bases and J 3 bases; bases outside gene matches: 5. The CDR3 covers 14 residues. CDR3 loop: CATRPRGQTDTQYF. The DNA for the CDR3 is TGTGCCACCAGGCCCAGGGGGCAGACAGATACGCAGTATTTT.

The chain combines TRBV7-9 with TRBJ1-6, with D possibly TRBD1 on 6 matching bases. CDR3 length equals 14 residues. Trimming pared 5 bases from V and 7 bases from J, leaving 12 bases between. CDR1 is SEHNR, CDR2 FQNEAQ, per germline (reference sequence). The CDR3 region has the DNA TGTGCCAGCAGCACAGGGAGGTGGAATTCACCCCTCCACTTT. Translating gives CASSTGRWNSPLHF. The full variable domain, rest sourced from reference TRBV7-9 and TRBJ1-6, is DTGVSQNPRHKITKRGQNVTFRCDPISEHNRLYWYRQTLGQGPEFLTYFQNEAQLEKSRLLSDRFSAERPKGSFSTLEIQRTEQGDSAMYLCASSTGRWNSPLHFGNGTRLTVT.

V gene TRBV9 combines with J gene TRBJ1-4; D is unclear. Germline V lookup: CDR1 SGDLS, CDR2 YYNGEE. The V end lost 0 bases, the J end lost 0 bases, and 12 bases lay between the germline ends. The CDR3 covers 17 residues. The DNA for the CDR3 is TGTGCCAGCAGCGTAGGAGAGTGGGCTGCAACTAATGAAAAACTGTTTTTT. Amino acids: CASSVGEWAATNEKLFF.

The sample holds a few counts of this clonotype. V and J are TRBV6-5 and TRBJ2-3; D is perhaps TRBD2 (6 bases). This CDR3 has 16 amino acids. Germline V gene sequence: CDR1 MNHEY, CDR2 SVGAGI. V was shortened by 2 bases and J by 0 bases, with 12 bases between the two germline ends. CDR3 sequence reads: CASSYKDYLSTDTQYF. Here the CDR3 DNA reads TGTGCCAGCAGTTACAAGGACTATCTTAGCACAGATACGCAGTATTTT.

The V gene is TRBV4-3, the J gene TRBJ2-6; D possibly matches TRBD1 or TRBD2 (5 bases each). The CDR3 length is 19 residues. Trimming cost V 4 bases and J 0 bases, with 19 bases left between them. CDR1 is LGHNA, CDR2 YSLEER, per germline. The CDR3 bases are TGCGCCAGCAGCCGCCAAACTACCCATGGGGGCTCTGGGGCCAACGTCCTGACTTTC. This translates into CASSRQTTHGGSGANVLTF.

V is TRBV15 and J is TRBJ2-2, with D unresolved. Germline loops: CDR1 LNHNV, CDR2 YYDKDF (reference sequence). The CDR3 is made up of 16 amino acids. V was shortened by 0 bases and J by 1 base, with 9 bases between the two germline ends. CDR3 protein: CATSRDLPLNTGELFF. The DNA for the CDR3 is TGTGCCACCAGCAGAGATCTCCCTTTGAACACCGGGGAGCTGTTTTTT.

This clonotype was counted once. This rearrangement joins TRBV4-2 to TRBJ1-5; 9 bases agree with TRBD1. There are 16 residues in the CDR3. J gave up 6 bases and V 0 bases, and 6 bases lay outside the gene matches. Germline loops: CDR1 LGHNA, CDR2 YNFKEQ. CDR3 sequence reads: CASSQEQGQGSQPQHF. The DNA for the CDR3 is TGTGCCAGCAGCCAAGAACAAGGACAGGGGAGTCAGCCCCAGCATTTT.

Many counts were recorded for this clonotype. The chain joins TRBV15 to TRBJ1-5; 8 nucleotides align to TRBD1. The ends lost 3 bases at V and 0 bases at J; junction bases unmatched: 4. Germline CDR1 and CDR2: LNHNV and YYDKDF (reference sequence). This CDR3 is 16 amino acids long. The CDR3 DNA reads TGTGCCACCAGCAGGGACAGGGTTTATAGCAATCAGCCCCAGCATTTT. Translated, it gives CATSRDRVYSNQPQHF. Based on the CDR3 plus reference TRBV15 and TRBJ1-5, the full variable domain is DAMVIQNPRYQVTQFGKPVTLSCSQTLNHNVMYWYQQKSSQAPKLLFHYYDKDFNNEADTPDNFQSRRPNTSFCFLDIRSPGLGDTAMYLCATSRDRVYSNQPQHFGDGTRLSIL.

The sample holds many counts of this clonotype. The chain links TRBV28 to TRBJ2-1; D is perhaps TRBD1 (6 bases). Germline CDR1 reads MDHEN; CDR2 reads SYDVKM. The CDR3 length is 11 residues. Trimming pared 9 bases from V and 9 bases from J, leaving 12 bases between. The DNA for the CDR3 is TGTGCCAGTGGGGGCGGATTTGAGCAGTTCTTC. Encoded protein: CASGGGFEQFF.

The V gene is TRBV20-1, the J gene TRBJ1-6; TRBD1 matches 7 bases. The CDR3 has 16 residues. Losses at the gene ends were 2 bases for V and 5 bases for J; bases not matched to a gene: 9. The germline V gene encodes CDR1 DFQATT and CDR2 SNEGSKA (reference sequence). Here the CDR3 DNA reads TGCAGTGCTAGACGAGGGGGCGCGATAGATAATTCACCCCTCCACTTT. It specifies CSARRGGAIDNSPLHF.

This clonotype has just a few counts. CDR3 coding DNA: TGCAGCGCTGAGGACAGAAACAATGAGCAGTTCTTC. Amino acid sequence: CSAEDRNNEQFF. V and J are TRBV29-1 and TRBJ2-1, with D tentatively TRBD1 (6 bases). Germline V gene data show CDR1 as SQVTM and CDR2 as ANQGSEA. This CDR3 comprises 12 residues. Between the trimmed V and J ends, which lost 7 bases and 5 bases, there was a span of 12 bases.

This clonotype was seen a few times. The chain employs TRBV12-3 or TRBV12-4 and TRBJ1-6; D is unresolved. The CDR3 sequence is 13 residues long. The germline V and J ends were trimmed by 6 bases and 7 bases, with 10 bases remaining between them. CDR3 amino acids: CASRSKRNSPLHF. CDR3 nucleotide sequence: TGTGCCAGCAGATCGAAGAGGAATTCACCCCTCCACTTT.

This clonotype was picked up one time. A junction boundary mismatches the germline segment, possibly from a read error. This chain connects TRBV20-1 to TRBJ2-7; 11 nucleotides line up with TRBD2. Germline CDR1 reads DFQATT; CDR2 reads SNEGSKA (reference sequence). This CDR3 has 16 amino acids. The CDR3 coding sequence is TGCAGTGCTAGAGATCGCACTAGCGGGGGTCTCTACGAGCAGTGCTTC. Translating gives CSARDRTSGGLYEQCF.

A few counts support this clonotype. This chain uses TRBV4-1 with TRBJ2-3; possibly TRBD2 for D (5 bases). Trimming left V 0 bases short and J 1 base short, with 11 bases between. This CDR3 comprises 16 residues. Germline V gene sequence: CDR1 MGHRA, CDR2 YSYEKL. The CDR3 DNA reads as TGCGCCAGCAGCCAAGACGAAGAACTAGGCACAGATACGCAGTATTTT. Protein: CASSQDEELGTDTQYF.